This entry concerns a single T cell receptor (beta chain). What it binds is not known. The source of the sample is a study of cytomegalovirus exposure and HLA in healthy donors. Overall study results and limits: Rarity held for most TCR sequences, but there were some public TCRs that occurred in many donors.

Here immunoSEQ multiplex PCR was the method, and the copy in TCRdb shows in-frame clones only, minus some. The table lists 140,000 to 150,000 clones, about 94% of them singletons. Germline V gives CDR1 SEHNR, CDR2 FQNEAQ (reference sequence). V was pared by 1 base and J by 4 bases, with 11 bases between. The CDR3 is made up of 15 amino acids. The sequence derives from a man in his late teens or twenties in good health and CMV-seropositive. The chain employs TRBV7-9 and TRBJ1-5; perhaps TRBD1 as D (6 bases). Sequencing was carried out using PBMCs. The CDR3 sequence: CASSLEGHSNQPQHF. The CDR3 DNA reads TGTGCCAGCAGCTTAGAGGGACATTCAAATCAGCCCCAGCATTTT.